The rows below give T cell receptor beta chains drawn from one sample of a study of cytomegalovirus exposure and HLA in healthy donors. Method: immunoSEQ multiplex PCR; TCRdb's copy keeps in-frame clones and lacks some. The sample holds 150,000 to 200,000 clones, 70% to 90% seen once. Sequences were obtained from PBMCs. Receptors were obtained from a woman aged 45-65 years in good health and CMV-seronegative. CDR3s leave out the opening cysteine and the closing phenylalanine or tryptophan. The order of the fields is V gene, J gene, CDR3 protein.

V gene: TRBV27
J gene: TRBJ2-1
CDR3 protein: ASSLESGLMVSSYNEQF

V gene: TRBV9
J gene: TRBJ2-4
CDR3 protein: ASSVRDRAGIQY

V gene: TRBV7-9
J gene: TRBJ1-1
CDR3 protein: ASSLGGQGARNTEAF

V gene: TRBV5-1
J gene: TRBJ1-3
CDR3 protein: ASSLGDRTTSGNTIY

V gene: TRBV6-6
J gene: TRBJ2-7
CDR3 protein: ASSYSDRAYEQY

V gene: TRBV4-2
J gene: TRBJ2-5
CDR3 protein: ASSPTAGGLQETQY

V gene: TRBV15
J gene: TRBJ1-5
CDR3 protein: ATSREELLREPQH

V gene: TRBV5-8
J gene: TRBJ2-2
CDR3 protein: ASPPEGGGPSTGELF

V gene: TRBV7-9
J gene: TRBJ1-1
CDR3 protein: ASSLNRDTEAF

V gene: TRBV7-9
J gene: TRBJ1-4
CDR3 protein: ASSPLQAGLNEKLF

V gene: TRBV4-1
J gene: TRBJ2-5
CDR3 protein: ASSQDHSGVRGLRETQY

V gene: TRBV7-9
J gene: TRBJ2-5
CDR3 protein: ASSLGGGEGGQETQY

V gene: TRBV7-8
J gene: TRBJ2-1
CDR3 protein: ASSPGTGTYNEQF

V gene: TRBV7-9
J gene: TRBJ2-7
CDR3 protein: SSEGGDGSSYEQY

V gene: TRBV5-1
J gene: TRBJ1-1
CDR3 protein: ASSGRTGGTEAF

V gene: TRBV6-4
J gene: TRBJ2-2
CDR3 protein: ASSDAGLSTGELF

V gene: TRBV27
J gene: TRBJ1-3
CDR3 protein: ASSARQGRAGNTIY

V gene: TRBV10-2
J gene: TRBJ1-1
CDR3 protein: ASRGGAEAF